Listed below are T cell receptor beta chains from one sample, sequenced in a study of primary melanoma T cells and metastatic recurrence. Measured with immunoSEQ multiplex PCR; TCRdb has only the in-frame clones, and not every one. Here the sample table reports a few dozen clones. Material for sequencing was melanoma tumor tissue. The receptors here all came from a human donor with melanoma. The CDR3 runs from the conserved cysteine through the conserved F or W. The D gene is left open where the match is weak. Clone size is shown for a subset of rows, as once, few, many or a class of expanded clone.

>TRBV6-8|NA|NA|TRBJ1-1
CASSSPGGEAFF
TGTGCCAGCAGTTCCCCGGGCGGTGAAGCTTTCTTT
>TRBV11-3|NA|NA|TRBJ1-2
CASSVRDGSFASYGYTF
TGTGCCAGCAGCGTCCGGGACGGCTCCTTCGCAAGCTATGGCTACACCTTC
>TRBV11-3|NA|TRBD1|TRBJ2-5
CASSARQGRYQETQYF
TGTGCCAGCAGCGCCCGACAGGGGCGATACCAAGAGACCCAGTACTTC
>TRBV6-8|NA|TRBD2|TRBJ2-3
CASSDSISGGADTQYF
TGTGCCAGCAGTGACTCGATTAGCGGGGGGGCTGATACGCAGTATTTT
>TRBV6-8|few|TRBD2|TRBJ2-7
CASCLQGLAGNYEQYF
TGTGCCAGCTGTCTCCAGGGACTAGCGGGGAACTACGAGCAGTACTTC
>TRBV18|NA|NA|TRBJ1-1
CASSPFGRGGTEAFF
TGTGCCAGCTCACCATTTGGCCGGGGGGGCACTGAAGCTTTCTTT
>TRBV22-1|NA|NA|TRBJ2-1
CASSLGLAGNEQFF
TGTGCCAGCAGTTTGGGACTAGCGGGCAATGAGCAGTTCTTC
>TRBV15|NA|TRBD1|TRBJ2-2
CATSRERTGTGILPQNTGELFF
TGTGCCACCAGCAGAGAACGAACCGGGACAGGGATACTCCCGCAAAACACCGGGGAGCTGTTTTTT
>TRBV6-8|NA|TRBD1|TRBJ1-1
CASSEGTGLNTEAFF
TGTGCCAGCAGTGAGGGGACAGGATTAAACACTGAAGCTTTCTTT
>TRBV30|once|NA|TRBJ1-2
CAWSVVASYYGYTF
TGTGCCTGGAGTGTCGTTGCGTCTTATTATGGCTACACCTTC
>TRBV6-8|NA|TRBD1|TRBJ1-1
CAISGWTGSGTEAFF
TGTGCCATCAGTGGCTGGACAGGGTCGGGCACTGAAGCTTTCTTT
>TRBV12-2|NA|NA|TRBJ1-1
CATLLRTGDTEAFF
TGTGCCACCCTTTTAAGGACAGGGGACACTGAAGCTTTCTTT
>TRBV11-3|NA|TRBD2|TRBJ2-5
CASSPTSGGGDETQYF
TGTGCCAGCAGCCCGACTAGCGGGGGGGGCGATGAGACCCAGTACTTC
>TRBV4-1|NA|TRBD2|TRBJ2-7
CASSQGAGGSYEQYF
TGCGCCAGCAGCCAAGGAGCGGGGGGATCCTACGAGCAGTACTTC
>TRBV6-8|NA|NA|TRBJ1-1
CASSRTDPWNTEAFF
TGTGCCAGCAGCCGGACAGACCCTTGGAACACTGAAGCTTTCTTT
>TRBV29-1|NA|NA|TRBJ2-5
CSVGSGRSQTQYF
TGCAGCGTGGGGAGTGGAAGGTCCCAGACCCAGTACTTC
>TRBV1|NA|NA|TRBJ2-7
CASSQDTGSSYEQYF
TGCGCCAGCAGCCAAGATACAGGCAGCTCCTACGAGCAGTACTTC